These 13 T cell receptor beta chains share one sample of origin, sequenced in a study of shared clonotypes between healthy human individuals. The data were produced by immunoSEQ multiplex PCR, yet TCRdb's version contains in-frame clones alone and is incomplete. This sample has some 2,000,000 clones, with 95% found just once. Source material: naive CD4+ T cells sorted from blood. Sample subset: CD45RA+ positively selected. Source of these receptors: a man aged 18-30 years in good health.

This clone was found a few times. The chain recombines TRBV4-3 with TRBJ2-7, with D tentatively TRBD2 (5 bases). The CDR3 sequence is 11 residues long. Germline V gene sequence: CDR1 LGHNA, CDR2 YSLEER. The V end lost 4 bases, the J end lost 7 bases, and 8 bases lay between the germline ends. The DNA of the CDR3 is TGCGCCAGCAGCCGGTGGGAGGAGCAGTACTTC. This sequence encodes CASSRWEEQYF.

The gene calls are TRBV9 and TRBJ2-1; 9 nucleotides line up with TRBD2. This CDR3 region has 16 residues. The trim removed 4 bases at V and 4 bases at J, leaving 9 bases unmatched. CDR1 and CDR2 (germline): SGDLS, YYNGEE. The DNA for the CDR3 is TGTGCCAGCAGCCCGAGCCAACTAGCGGGTTACAATGAGCAGTTCTTC. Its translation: CASSPSQLAGYNEQFF.

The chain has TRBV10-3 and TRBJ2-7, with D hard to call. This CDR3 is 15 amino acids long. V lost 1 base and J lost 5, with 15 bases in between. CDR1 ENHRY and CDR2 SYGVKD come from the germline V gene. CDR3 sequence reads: CAISEWTAADNEQYF. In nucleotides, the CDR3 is TGTGCCATCAGTGAGTGGACCGCAGCAGATAACGAGCAGTACTTC.

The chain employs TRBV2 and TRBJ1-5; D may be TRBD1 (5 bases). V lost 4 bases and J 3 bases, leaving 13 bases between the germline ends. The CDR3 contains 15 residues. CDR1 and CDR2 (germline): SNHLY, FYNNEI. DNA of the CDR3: TGTGCCAGCAGTGCATCGGGGGACTTCAATCAGCCCCAGCATTTT. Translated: CASSASGDFNQPQHF. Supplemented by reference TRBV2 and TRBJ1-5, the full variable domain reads EPEVTQTPSHQVTQMGQEVILRCVPISNHLYFYWYRQILGQKVEFLVSFYNNEISEKSEIFDDQFSVERPDGSNFTLKIRSTKLEDSAMYFCASSASGDFNQPQHFGDGTRLSIL.

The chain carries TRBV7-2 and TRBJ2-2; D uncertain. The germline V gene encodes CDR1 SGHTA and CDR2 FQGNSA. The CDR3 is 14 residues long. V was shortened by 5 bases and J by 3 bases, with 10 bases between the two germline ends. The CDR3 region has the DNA TGTGCCAGCAGCCCTCGTCCCGACACCGGGGAGCTGTTTTTT. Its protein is CASSPRPDTGELFF.

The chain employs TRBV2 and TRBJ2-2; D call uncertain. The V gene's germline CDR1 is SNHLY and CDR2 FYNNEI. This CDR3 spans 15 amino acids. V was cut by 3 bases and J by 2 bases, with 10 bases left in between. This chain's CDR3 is CASSEEFANTGELFF. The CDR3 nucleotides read TGTGCCAGCAGTGAGGAGTTTGCTAACACCGGGGAGCTGTTTTTT.

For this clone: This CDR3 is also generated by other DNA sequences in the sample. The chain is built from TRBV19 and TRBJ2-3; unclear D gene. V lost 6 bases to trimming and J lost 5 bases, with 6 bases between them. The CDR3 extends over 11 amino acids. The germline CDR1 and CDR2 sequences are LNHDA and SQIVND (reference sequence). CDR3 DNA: TGTGCCAGTAGCGTGGGAGATACGCAGTATTTT. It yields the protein CASSVGDTQYF.

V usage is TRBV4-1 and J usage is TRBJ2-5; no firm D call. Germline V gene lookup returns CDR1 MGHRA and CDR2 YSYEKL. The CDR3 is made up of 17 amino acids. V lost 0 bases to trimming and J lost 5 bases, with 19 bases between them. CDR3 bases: TGCGCCAGCAGCCAAGATGGTATTCTGGTCGCCGTGGAGACCCAGTACTTC. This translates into CASSQDGILVAVETQYF.

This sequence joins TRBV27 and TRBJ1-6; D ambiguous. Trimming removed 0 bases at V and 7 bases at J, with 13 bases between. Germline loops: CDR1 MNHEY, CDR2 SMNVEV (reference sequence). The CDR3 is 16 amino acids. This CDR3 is CASSLSNGVDNSPLHF. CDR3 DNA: TGTGCCAGCAGTTTATCGAACGGGGTCGACAATTCACCCCTCCACTTT.

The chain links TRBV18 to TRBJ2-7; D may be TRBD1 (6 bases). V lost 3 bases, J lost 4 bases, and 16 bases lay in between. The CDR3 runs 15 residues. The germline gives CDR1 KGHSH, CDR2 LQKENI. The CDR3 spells CASSPDLTGTYEQYF. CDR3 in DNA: TGTGCCAGCTCACCCGACCTCACAGGGACGTACGAGCAGTACTTC. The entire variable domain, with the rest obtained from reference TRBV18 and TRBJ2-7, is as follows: NAGVMQNPRHLVRRRGQEARLRCSPMKGHSHVYWYRQLPEEGLKFMVYLQKENIIDESGMPKERFSAEFPKEGPSILRIQQVVRGDSAAYFCASSPDLTGTYEQYFGPGTRLTVT.

The CDR3 reads CASSPGQGLGYTF. Here the CDR3 DNA reads TGTGCCAGCAGCCCGGGACAGGGGCTTGGCTACACCTTC. The gene calls are TRBV7-6 and TRBJ1-2; the match to TRBD1 covers 10 bases. This CDR3 comprises 13 residues. Trimming at V came to 5 bases and at J to 7 bases, leaving 4 bases not matched to a gene. CDR1 is SGHVS, CDR2 FNYEAQ, per germline.

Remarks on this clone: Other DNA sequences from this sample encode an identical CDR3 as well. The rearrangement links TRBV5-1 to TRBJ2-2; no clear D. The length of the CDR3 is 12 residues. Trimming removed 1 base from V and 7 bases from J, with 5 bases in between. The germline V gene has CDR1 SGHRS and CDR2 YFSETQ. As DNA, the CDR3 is TGCGCCAGCAGCTTGTCTGGCGGGGAGCTGTTTTTT. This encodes CASSLSGGELFF.

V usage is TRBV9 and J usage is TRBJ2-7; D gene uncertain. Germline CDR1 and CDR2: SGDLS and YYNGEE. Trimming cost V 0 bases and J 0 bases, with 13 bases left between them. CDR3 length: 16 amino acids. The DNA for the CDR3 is TGTGCCAGCAGCGTAGACCCAAAGGGCGACTCCTACGAGCAGTACTTC. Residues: CASSVDPKGDSYEQYF.